This T cell receptor (beta chain) was recovered during a study of cytomegalovirus exposure and HLA in healthy donors. CDR1 is LNHDA, CDR2 SQIVND, per germline (reference sequence). CDR3 length: 15 amino acids. V gave up 0 bases and J gave up 6 bases; unmatched junction bases: 3. Details on this clone: The antigen is undetermined.

General observations from the study: TCR beta sequences reportedly predicted the HLA-A and HLA-B alleles of most subjects accurately.

PCR employed 60 Vbeta and 13 Jbeta primers. Assay used: immunoSEQ multiplex PCR; TCRdb lists only in-frame clones, some missing. The sample consists of 90,000 to 100,000 clones, over 70% of them appearing once. Sampled while nominally healthy, donors likely had unrecorded immune exposures. The sample was PBMCs. This sequence was found in a woman in her thirties or forties in good health and CMV-seronegative. The chain carries TRBV19 and TRBJ1-5; TRBD1 agrees at 9 bases. CDR3 protein: CASSIEGTGFQPQHF. The CDR3 DNA sequence: TGTGCCAGTAGTATAGAGGGGACAGGGTTTCAGCCCCAGCATTTT.